The 23 T cell receptor beta chains given below trace back to one sample, sequenced in a study of T-cell memory formation after mild COVID-19. TCRdb processed the 5' RACE reads anew with MiXCR; each CDR3 protein has one entry. Of roughly 130,000 distinct CDR3 sequences in the sample, 16% were seen once. Sequenced sample: PBMCs or a T cell subset sorted from them (not recorded which). The receptors derive from an adult woman who had mild COVID-19 (a few samples of this study predate the infection). Cell type and time point are not known.

This chain joins TRBV29-1 and TRBJ1-1; D possibly corresponds to TRBD1 (5 bases). Germline V gene lookup returns CDR1 SQVTM and CDR2 ANQGSEA. This CDR3 has 13 amino acids. V lost 6 bases and J 0 bases, leaving 11 bases between the germline ends. The CDR3 protein is CSVNRNMNTEAFF. For the CDR3, the DNA is TGCAGCGTGAACAGGAATATGAACACTGAAGCTTTCTTT.

This clonotype was observed a handful of times. The V gene is TRBV15, the J gene TRBJ2-1, with D perhaps assigned TRBD1 or TRBD2 (5 bases each). The CDR3 spans 15 residues. The germline gives CDR1 LNHNV, CDR2 YYDKDF (reference sequence). Trimming removed 3 bases from V and 0 bases from J, with 9 bases in between. Here the CDR3 reads CATSSQGVSYNEQFF. The CDR3 region has the DNA TGTGCCACCAGCAGCCAGGGAGTCTCCTACAATGAGCAGTTCTTC.

This chain links TRBV5-6 with TRBJ2-3; D unresolved. CDR1 SGHDT and CDR2 YYEEEE come from the germline V gene. CDR3 length: 14 amino acids. V was shortened by 0 bases and J by 4 bases, with 9 bases between the two germline ends. CDR3 nucleotide sequence: TGTGCCAGCAGCTTGGCCGGTTGGGCAGATACGCAGTATTTT. Its protein product is CASSLAGWADTQYF. The full variable domain, rest sourced from reference TRBV5-6 and TRBJ2-3, is DAGVTQSPTHLIKTRGQQVTLRCSPKSGHDTVSWYQQALGQGPQFIFQYYEEEERQRGNFPDRFSGHQFPNYSSELNVNALLLGDSALYLCASSLAGWADTQYFGPGTRLTVL.

This clonotype was detected only a few times. The chain joins TRBV12-3 or TRBV12-4 to TRBJ2-1; D not resolved. The CDR3 sequence is 13 residues long. Trimming pared 6 bases from V and 8 bases from J, leaving 14 bases between. The CDR3, as DNA: TGTGCCAGCAGCTCTGGACCCTGGGATGAGCAGTTCTTC. It is translated as CASSSGPWDEQFF.

This clonotype was counted ten times or more. V and J are TRBV20-1 and TRBJ2-7; the match to TRBD2 covers 7 bases. Trimming removed 3 bases from V and 3 bases from J; junction bases left unmatched: 11. The CDR3 loop spans 15 amino acids. CDR1 DFQATT and CDR2 SNEGSKA come from the germline V gene (reference sequence). For the CDR3, the DNA is TGCAGTGCTAGCATTTTAAGCGGGATAAACTACGAGCAGTACTTC. It is translated as CSASILSGINYEQYF.

In its sample, this clonotype was seen a few times. V gene TRBV4-3 combines with J gene TRBJ2-3; 7 positions match TRBD2. V lost 1 base, J lost 4 bases, and 11 bases stayed unmatched. Germline assignment: CDR1 LGHNA and CDR2 YSLEER. The CDR3 runs to 17 residues. Written as DNA, the CDR3 is TGCGCCAGCAGCCAAGGGGGCGGGAGAAGGTTGGCAGATACGCAGTATTTT. It specifies CASSQGGGRRLADTQYF.

The J gene is TRBJ2-5, the V gene TRBV12-3 or TRBV12-4; 13 nucleotides agree with TRBD2. The V gene end was trimmed by 6 bases and the J gene end by 2 bases; junction bases not matched to a gene: 3. The CDR3 spans 15 residues. The CDR3 sequence is CASSTLAGGQETQYF. The DNA of the CDR3 is TGTGCCAGCAGCACACTAGCGGGGGGGCAAGAGACCCAGTACTTC.

This clonotype was counted many times. For the CDR3, the DNA is TGTGCCAGCAGCTCCCAGCGGGAGGGGGGGGTCCCCCACACAGATACGCAGTATTTT. This sequence encodes CASSSQREGGVPHTDTQYF. The rearrangement uses TRBV9 and TRBJ2-3, with 10 bases aligning to TRBD2. The CDR3 totals 19 residues. Germline V gene sequence: CDR1 SGDLS, CDR2 YYNGEE. After removal of 4 bases from V and 2 bases from J, the junction contained 16 bases not matched to a gene. The variable domain in full, with the rest retrieved from reference TRBV9 and TRBJ2-3, is DSGVTQTPKHLITATGQRVTLRCSPRSGDLSVYWYQQSLDQGLQFLIQYYNGEERAKGNILERFSAQQFPDLHSELNLSSLELGDSALYFCASSSQREGGVPHTDTQYFGPGTRLTVL.

This rearrangement joins TRBV7-9 to TRBJ1-2; no definite D call. Germline CDR1 is SEHNR and CDR2 is FQNEAQ (reference sequence). V was pared by 4 bases and J by 7 bases, with 10 bases between. The CDR3 is made up of 12 amino acids. CDR3 bases: TGTGCCAGCAGCTCTGGGGTGTTTGGCTACACCTTC. Amino acids: CASSSGVFGYTF.

The chain uses TRBV29-1 and TRBJ1-1; TRBD1 agrees at 9 bases. J lost 0 bases, V lost 8 bases, and 28 bases had no gene match. CDR1 and CDR2 from the germline V gene are SQVTM and ANQGSEA. The CDR3 runs 21 residues. The CDR3 DNA reads as TGCAGCTCCAAAGCCCTCCACAGGGGGCTTACGCTTGCCCAGATGAACACTGAAGCTTTCTTT. It yields the protein CSSKALHRGLTLAQMNTEAFF.

This chain joins TRBV20-1 and TRBJ1-6; D unclear. Looked up from germline, CDR1 is DFQATT and CDR2 is SNEGSKA (reference sequence). This CDR3 contains 13 residues. Trimming took 5 bases from V and 6 from J, leaving 11 bases between them. CDR3 coding DNA: TGCAGTGCTCGCCGCAGCCTTAATTCACCCCTCCACTTT. Translation gives CSARRSLNSPLHF.

The chain has TRBV27 and TRBJ2-7; D remains unclear. This CDR3 is 12 amino acids long. The ends were cut back, 3 bases at V and 5 bases at J, with 8 bases in the middle. Germline V gives CDR1 MNHEY, CDR2 SMNVEV (reference sequence). CDR3 sequence reads: CASSFWGNEQYF. The CDR3, as DNA: TGTGCCAGCAGTTTCTGGGGAAACGAGCAGTACTTC.

This clonotype appeared a few times. CDR3 sequence reads: CASSLTGRSSYNEQFF. CDR3 sequence (DNA): TGTGCCAGCAGCTTAACGGGAAGGAGCTCCTACAATGAGCAGTTCTTC. V and J are TRBV11-2 and TRBJ2-1, with a weak D call TRBD2 (5 bases). The V gene's germline CDR1 is SGHAT and CDR2 FQNNGV. Trimming took 2 bases from V and 0 from J, leaving 11 bases between them. The CDR3 is 16 amino acids.

V is TRBV24-1 and J is TRBJ2-5; 8 bases fit TRBD1. CDR1 and CDR2 from the germline V gene are KGHDR and SFDVKD. The CDR3 extends over 17 amino acids. The junction had 13 bases not matched to a gene; V was cut back by 3 bases and J by 5 bases. The CDR3 DNA is TGTGCCACCAGTGATGGAGGTTGGGGGACAGGAGGTGAGACCCAGTACTTC. Translation gives CATSDGGWGTGGETQYF.

This clonotype was seen a handful of times. The rearrangement joins TRBV7-8 to TRBJ1-1; 8 positions match TRBD1. The CDR3 contains 14 residues. The V gene's germline CDR1 is SGHVS and CDR2 FQNEAQ. V lost 5 bases and J lost 5; bases outside the gene matches: 7. The CDR3 is CASSRTRTGTEAFF. The CDR3 bases are TGTGCCAGCAGCCGTACGAGGACAGGGACTGAAGCTTTCTTT.

The V gene is TRBV24-1, the J gene TRBJ2-2, with D possibly matching TRBD2 (6 bases). CDR1 and CDR2 from the germline V gene are KGHDR and SFDVKD. This CDR3 contains 15 residues. V was shortened by 1 base and J by 4 bases, with 9 bases between the two germline ends. The CDR3 region has the DNA TGTGCCACCAGTGATTTTAGGGACTCCACCGGGGAGCTGTTTTTT. It is translated as CATSDFRDSTGELFF.

The chain joins TRBV7-2 to TRBJ2-5; perhaps TRBD2 as D (6 bases). The CDR3 contains 18 residues. Looked up from germline, CDR1 is SGHTA and CDR2 is FQGNSA. V lost 1 base and J 2 bases, leaving 20 bases between the germline ends. CDR3 residues: CASSLGGVAAVVQETQYF. In DNA form, the CDR3 reads TGTGCCAGCAGCTTAGGTGGGGTAGCGGCTGTGGTTCAAGAGACCCAGTACTTC. The whole variable domain, remainder taken from reference TRBV7-2 and TRBJ2-5, is GAGVSQSPSNKVTEKGKDVELRCDPISGHTALYWYRQSLGQGLEFLIYFQGNSAPDKSGLPSDRFSAERTGGSVSTLTIQRTQQEDSAVYLCASSLGGVAAVVQETQYFGPGTRLLVL.

This clonotype showed up just a few times. CDR3 residues: CATKTSPLHF. In DNA form, the CDR3 reads TGTGCCACCAAGACTTCACCCCTCCACTTT. This rearrangement joins TRBV21-1 to TRBJ1-6. TRBV21-1 is labeled a pseudogene. The CDR3 contains 10 residues.

The rearrangement joins TRBV5-1 to TRBJ2-7, with 8 bases aligning to TRBD1. CDR3 size: 14 residues. Trimming removed 2 bases from V and 3 bases from J; junction bases left unmatched: 4. Germline loops: CDR1 SGHRS, CDR2 YFSETQ. CDR3 sequence (DNA): TGCGCCAGCAGCTTTGGGACAGGAGACTACGAGCAGTACTTC. As protein: CASSFGTGDYEQYF.

The CDR3 DNA follows: TGTGCCAGCAGCGTCGGACACCATAGCAATCAGCCCCAGCATTTT. Protein: CASSVGHHSNQPQHF. V gene TRBV11-2 combines with J gene TRBJ1-5, with TRBD1 as a possible D gene (5 bases). CDR1 SGHAT and CDR2 FQNNGV come from the germline V gene. The CDR3 is made up of 15 amino acids. Trimming left V 5 bases short and J 0 bases short, with 11 bases between.

This clonotype appeared many times. The rearrangement uses TRBV6-5 and TRBJ1-6, with D perhaps matching TRBD1 (5 bases). Germline-derived CDR1 and CDR2 are MNHEY and SVGAGI. CDR3 length: 14 amino acids. Trimming shortened V by 2 bases and J by 10 bases, and 12 bases separated the two germline ends. The CDR3 DNA reads TGTGCCAGCAGTTACCGTCAGGGTTGGTCACCCCTCCACTTT. Protein sequence: CASSYRQGWSPLHF.

This chain joins TRBV2 and TRBJ2-1; 11 bases map to TRBD2. V shed 6 bases and J 0 bases; nucleotides not matched to a gene: 7. The length of the CDR3 is 17 residues. Germline V gene data show CDR1 as SNHLY and CDR2 as FYNNEI. The CDR3 reads CASSLAGGTLSYNEQFF. The CDR3 nucleotides read TGTGCCAGCAGCTTAGCGGGGGGGACTCTCTCCTACAATGAGCAGTTCTTC. Complete variable domain (other parts from reference TRBV2 and TRBJ2-1): EPEVTQTPSHQVTQMGQEVILRCVPISNHLYFYWYRQILGQKVEFLVSFYNNEISEKSEIFDDQFSVERPDGSNFTLKIRSTKLEDSAMYFCASSLAGGTLSYNEQFFGPGTRLTVL.

The V gene is TRBV12-3 or TRBV12-4, the J gene TRBJ2-3, with 8 bases aligning to TRBD1. This CDR3 has 17 amino acids. With V trimmed by 1 base and J by 1 base, 7 bases remained unmatched. The CDR3 region has the DNA TGTGCCAGCAGTTTAGGAACCAGGGGGCTTCGCACAGATACGCAGTATTTT. Amino acid sequence: CASSLGTRGLRTDTQYF.